The next 5 T cell receptor beta chains were all read from a single sample in a study of cytomegalovirus exposure and HLA in healthy donors (TCRdb year 2017). Library preparation was by the immunoSEQ multiplex PCR assay. TCRdb obtained this table from immuneACCESS and retained in-frame rearrangements with V and J assigned. These tables miss some clones; where compared with another copy, unresolved V genes account for less than half of the shortfall, and the remainder is unexplained. The sample table lists tens of thousands of clones, approximately 91% of them with a count of one. The ten largest account for about 1.9% of the sample. What was sequenced was PBMCs. The receptor set was obtained from a man in his thirties or forties in good health and CMV-seronegative.

The gene calls are TRBV28 and TRBJ2-2; TRBD2 aligns across 8 bases. This CDR3 contains 15 residues. With V trimmed by 11 bases and J by 0 bases, 8 bases remained unmatched. Germline assignment: CDR1 MDHEN and CDR2 SYDVKM. CDR3 in amino acids: CAATAGGANTGELFF. The CDR3 DNA sequence: TGTGCCGCGACTGCGGGGGGCGCGAACACCGGGGAGCTGTTTTTT.

V usage is TRBV10-2 and J usage is TRBJ2-2; 7 positions match TRBD2. The CDR3 has 15 residues. Trimming took 8 bases from V and 5 from J; bases not matched to a gene: 11. Germline CDR1 and CDR2: WSHSY and SAAADI. This CDR3 is CASYKAGEGTGELFF. The CDR3 DNA follows: TGCGCCAGCTATAAGGCGGGAGAAGGGACCGGGGAGCTGTTTTTT.

This rearrangement joins TRBV5-1 to TRBJ2-7, with a tentative D call TRBD1 (6 bases). Germline assignment: CDR1 SGHRS and CDR2 YFSETQ. V was pared by 1 base and J by 6 bases, with 14 bases between. The CDR3 consists of 14 residues. The CDR3 region has the DNA TGCGCCAGCAGCTTGTCACAGGGTCTAGTCGAGCAGTACTTC. This sequence encodes CASSLSQGLVEQYF.

V usage is TRBV5-6 and J usage is TRBJ1-5; weak D call: TRBD1 (6 bases). The CDR3 has 16 amino acids. Trimming removed 4 bases from V and 0 bases from J, with 14 bases in between. The germline gives CDR1 SGHDT, CDR2 YYEEEE. Written as DNA, the CDR3 is TGTGCCAGCAGCGGCGGGGGGCAGAATAGCAATCAGCCCCAGCATTTT. This sequence encodes CASSGGGQNSNQPQHF.

The J gene is TRBJ2-7, the V gene TRBV7-2; no reliable D call. Trimming removed 3 bases from V and 2 bases from J, with 5 bases in between. Germline V lookup: CDR1 SGHTA, CDR2 FQGNSA. This CDR3 spans 12 amino acids. The CDR3 DNA sequence: TGTGCCAGCAGCTTCGACACCTACGAGCAGTACTTC. Translation: CASSFDTYEQYF.